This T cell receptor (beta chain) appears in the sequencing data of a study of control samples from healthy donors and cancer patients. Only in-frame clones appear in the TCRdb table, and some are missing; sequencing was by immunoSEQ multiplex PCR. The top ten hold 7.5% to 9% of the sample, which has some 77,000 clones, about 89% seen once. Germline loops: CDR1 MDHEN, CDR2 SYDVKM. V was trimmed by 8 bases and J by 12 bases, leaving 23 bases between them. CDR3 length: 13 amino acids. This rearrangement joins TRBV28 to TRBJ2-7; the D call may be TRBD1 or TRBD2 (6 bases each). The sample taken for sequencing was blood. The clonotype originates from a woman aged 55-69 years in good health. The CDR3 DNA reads TGTGCCAGCCACGGGCGGGACACCTTAACGAGGTACTTC. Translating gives CASHGRDTLTRYF. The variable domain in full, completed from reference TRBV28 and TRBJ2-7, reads DVKVTQSSRYLVKRTGEKVFLECVQDMDHENMFWYRQDPGLGLRLIYFSYDVKMKEKGDIPEGYSVSREKKERFSLILESASTNQTSMYLCASHGRDTLTRYFGPGTRLTVT.